What follows are 16 T cell receptor beta chains derived from one specimen sequenced in a study of T cells in Graves' hyperthyroidism and ophthalmopathy. Researchers amplified the TCR beta CDR3 regions from RNA transcripts. A set of HTBI primers served as the primers for a first-round RT-PCR of the TCR CDR3. TCRdb reprocessed the multiplex PCR reads with MiXCR, giving one entry per CDR3 protein. The table includes about 350,000 distinct CDR3 sequences, around 14% detected once. The sequenced sample was blood. These receptor sequences come from a woman in her twenties or thirties with Graves' hyperthyroidism.

This chain joins TRBV28 and TRBJ1-1; D unclear. Germline lookup yields CDR1 MDHEN and CDR2 SYDVKM. V gave up 5 bases and J gave up 6 bases, with 13 bases separating them. The CDR3 runs 13 residues. The CDR3 loop is CASSPRRSAEAFF. DNA of the CDR3: TGTGCCAGCAGTCCAAGGAGATCGGCTGAAGCTTTCTTT. Together with reference TRBV28 and TRBJ1-1, the CDR3 gives the full variable domain: DVKVTQSSRYLVKRTGEKVFLECVQDMDHENMFWYRQDPGLGLRLIYFSYDVKMKEKGDIPEGYSVSREKKERFSLILESASTNQTSMYLCASSPRRSAEAFFGQGTRLTVV.

Comment on this clonotype: One base away lies a much larger clone, so this may be a sequencing read error. The DNA of the CDR3 is TGCGCCAGCAGCTTGGACTCCCAAGTCCACAATGAGCAGTTCTTC. Its translation: CASSLDSQVHNEQFF. The V call is TRBV5-1, the J call TRBJ2-1; D ambiguous. The germline CDR1 and CDR2 sequences are SGHRS and YFSETQ. CDR3 length equals 15 residues. V lost 0 bases and J 5 bases, leaving 12 bases between the germline ends.

This clonotype was observed a few times. V and J are TRBV2 and TRBJ2-7, with 7 bases fitting TRBD1. The CDR3 consists of 13 residues. In germline, CDR1 is SNHLY, CDR2 FYNNEI. J lost 4 bases, V lost 7 bases, and 7 bases had no gene match. The CDR3 sequence: CASMKGGGYEQYF. In nucleotides, the CDR3 is TGTGCCAGCATGAAAGGGGGCGGGTACGAGCAGTACTTC.

This clonotype was recorded many times. The chain couples TRBV6-1 to TRBJ2-2, with unresolved D. The length of the CDR3 is 15 residues. Trimming took off 5 bases at V and 4 bases at J, with 14 bases between the two ends. Germline V CDR1 and CDR2: MNHNS, SASEGT. The CDR3 is CASSPGFLPTGELFF. The CDR3 nucleotides read TGTGCCAGCAGTCCCGGCTTCCTTCCCACCGGGGAGCTGTTTTTT.

This clonotype was seen ten or more times. The CDR3 coding sequence is TGTGCCAGCAGCCTGGACAGCTCTGGGGCCAACGTCCTGACTTTC. It specifies CASSLDSSGANVLTF. The chain recombines TRBV7-2 with TRBJ2-6; possible D gene TRBD1, 6 bases. Germline CDR1 is SGHTA and CDR2 is FQGNSA. The CDR3 totals 15 residues. V was shortened by 5 bases and J by 0 bases, with 8 bases between the two germline ends.

The V and J genes are TRBV18 and TRBJ2-4, with a possible D match to TRBD2 (5 bases). Germline V gene lookup returns CDR1 KGHSH and CDR2 LQKENI. The CDR3 loop spans 15 amino acids. V was pared by 3 bases and J by 0 bases, with 9 bases between. The CDR3 sequence is CASSPIEGAKNIQYF. CDR3 DNA: TGTGCCAGCTCACCGATCGAGGGAGCCAAAAACATTCAGTACTTC.

This clonotype was counted at least ten times. The chain joins TRBV7-2 to TRBJ2-1; 10 bases map to TRBD2. The CDR3 totals 15 residues. Germline V gene data show CDR1 as SGHTA and CDR2 as FQGNSA. The V and J ends lost 5 bases and 7 bases, in that order; junction bases with no gene match: 8. The CDR3 here is CASSATSGKVNEQFF. DNA for the CDR3: TGTGCCAGCAGCGCAACTAGCGGGAAGGTAAATGAGCAGTTCTTC.

At least ten counts were recorded for this clonotype. V usage is TRBV6-1 and J usage is TRBJ1-5, with D perhaps TRBD1 (5 bases). Germline V gives CDR1 MNHNS, CDR2 SASEGT. The CDR3 spans 15 residues. The germline V and J ends were trimmed by 7 bases and 0 bases, with 13 bases remaining between them. The CDR3 here is CASTKSGDSNQPQHF. The DNA of the CDR3 is TGTGCCAGCACCAAATCGGGGGATAGCAATCAGCCCCAGCATTTT.

This clonotype was picked up many times. V and J are TRBV14 and TRBJ2-7; weak D call: TRBD1 (5 bases). Germline V gives CDR1 SGHDN, CDR2 FVKESK. The CDR3 spans 18 residues. The V and J ends lost 0 bases and 3 bases respectively, with 21 bases between them. DNA for the CDR3: TGTGCCAGCAGCCAAGACACTTTAAGGGATTACAGGCACTACGAGCAGTACTTC. It translates to CASSQDTLRDYRHYEQYF.

This clonotype occurred many times. The genes are TRBV12-5 and TRBJ2-1; 7 positions match TRBD1. Germline lookup yields CDR1 LGHNT and CDR2 FRNRAP. The CDR3 runs 15 residues. J was trimmed by 2 bases and V by 7 bases; bases with no gene match: 8. The CDR3 sequence: CASAHRGEAYNEQFF. The CDR3 DNA follows: TGTGCTAGTGCCCACAGGGGCGAGGCCTACAATGAGCAGTTCTTC.

This clonotype was counted many times. The CDR3 spells CASSSPSLTGELFF. CDR3 in DNA: TGTGCCAGCAGTTCTCCGAGTCTTACCGGGGAGCTGTTTTTT. The genes are TRBV27 and TRBJ2-2; D is unclear. Germline V CDR1 and CDR2: MNHEY, SMNVEV (reference sequence). The CDR3 has 14 residues. V was clipped by 4 bases and J by 5 bases, with 11 bases between them.

The sample holds many counts of this clonotype. The chain is built from TRBV12-3 or TRBV12-4 and TRBJ1-6; possible D gene TRBD1, 5 bases. There are 16 residues in the CDR3. V dropped 5 bases and J dropped 9 bases, with 20 bases sitting between them. The CDR3 DNA follows: TGTGCCAGCAGTCCAACGTACAGCGGGCAGGGTTCACCCCTCCACTTT. This codes for CASSPTYSGQGSPLHF.

There are many counts of this clonotype. V gene TRBV27 combines with J gene TRBJ1-5; no firm D call. The CDR3 is 13 amino acids. The V end was cut by 10 bases, the J end by 8 bases, with 18 bases between. Germline CDR1 reads MNHEY; CDR2 reads SMNVEV (reference sequence). This CDR3 reads CAIVAPGMEPQHF. The DNA of the CDR3 is TGTGCCATCGTAGCTCCGGGTATGGAGCCCCAGCATTTT.

V and J are TRBV18 and TRBJ2-3; D not certain. V was trimmed by 1 base and J by 0 bases, leaving 14 bases between them. CDR1 and CDR2 from the germline V gene are KGHSH and LQKENI. The CDR3 is 17 amino acids. The CDR3 loop is CASSPRLTPSSTDTQYF. CDR3 coding DNA: TGTGCCAGCTCACCACGGTTGACTCCGTCTAGCACAGATACGCAGTATTTT.

This clonotype was recorded at least ten times. This chain uses TRBV30 with TRBJ1-6, with 8 bases fitting TRBD1. The CDR3 spans 14 residues. The junction had 6 bases not matched to a gene; V was cut back by 1 base and J by 10 bases. From germline, CDR1 is GTSNPN and CDR2 SVGIG (reference sequence). CDR3 sequence reads: CAWSETGVGSPLHF. CDR3 coding DNA: TGTGCCTGGAGTGAGACAGGGGTTGGGTCACCCCTCCACTTT. Complete variable domain (other parts from reference TRBV30 and TRBJ1-6): SQTIHQWPATLVQPVGSPLSLECTVEGTSNPNLYWYRQAAGRGLQLLFYSVGIGQISSEVPQNLSASRPQDRQFILSSKKLLLSDSGFYLCAWSETGVGSPLHFGNGTRLTVT.

This clonotype was seen repeatedly, ten times or more. The chain employs TRBV6-1 and TRBJ2-1; 12 positions agree with TRBD2. There are 15 residues in the CDR3. The V and J ends lost 6 bases and 8 bases, in that order; junction bases with no gene match: 8. Germline-derived CDR1 and CDR2 are MNHNS and SASEGT. The CDR3 region is CASSSTSGSKDEQFF. CDR3 sequence (DNA): TGTGCCAGCAGCTCGACTAGCGGGAGTAAAGATGAGCAGTTCTTC.